A single sample gave rise to the 20 T cell receptor beta chains below, sequenced in a study of immune evolution from preneoplasia to lung adenocarcinoma. Only in-frame clones appear in the TCRdb table, and some are missing; sequencing was by immunoSEQ multiplex PCR. The sample carries 10,000 or so clones, 75% to 85% recorded once. Sequencing input: FFPE minimally invasive lung adenocarcinoma tissue. These TCRs come from a donor aged 70 or older with lung adenocarcinoma.

The chain carries TRBV10-3 and TRBJ2-1; TRBD1 aligns across 8 bases. The V and J ends lost 7 bases and 6 bases, in that order; junction bases with no gene match: 8. Germline assignment: CDR1 ENHRY and CDR2 SYGVKD. The CDR3 contains 14 residues. The CDR3 spells CAINPDREGNEQFF. The CDR3 DNA reads as TGTGCCATCAACCCGGACAGGGAAGGCAATGAGCAGTTCTTC.

This sequence joins TRBV2 and TRBJ2-1; either TRBD1 or TRBD2 may supply D (5 bases each). Germline V CDR1 and CDR2: SNHLY, FYNNEI. This CDR3 comprises 11 residues. V lost 9 bases, J lost 8 bases, and 11 bases lay in between. The CDR3 DNA reads as TGTGCCAGGAGGGGCAGGGATGAGCAGTTCTTC. Amino acid sequence: CARRGRDEQFF.

This chain connects TRBV23-1 to TRBJ1-5, with D possibly TRBD1 on 6 matching bases. TRBV23-1 qualifies as an ORF whose function is uncertain. This CDR3 has 15 residues. Trimming stripped 6 bases from V and 6 bases from J, with 18 bases between. Written as DNA, the CDR3 is TGCGCCAGCAGCCGCCCGGGGGGGGCAGGTCAGCCCCAGCATTTT. Amino acid sequence: CASSRPGGAGQPQHF.

This clone was seen just once. The chain employs TRBV30 and TRBJ1-4, with a tentative D call TRBD1 (6 bases). This CDR3 is built from 14 residues. In germline, CDR1 is GTSNPN, CDR2 SVGIG (reference sequence). For the CDR3, the DNA is TGTGCGTGGGACACCGATGCAACTAATGAAAAACTGTTTTTT. Its protein is CAWDTDATNEKLFF.

The gene calls are TRBV5-1 and TRBJ2-7; a possible D gene is TRBD2 (6 bases). V lost 4 bases and J 0 bases, leaving 11 bases between the germline ends. Germline assignment: CDR1 SGHRS and CDR2 YFSETQ. This CDR3 region has 14 residues. This CDR3 is CASSRELSSYEQYF. In DNA form, the CDR3 reads TGCGCCAGCAGCCGGGAGCTTAGCTCCTACGAGCAGTACTTC.

This sequence joins TRBV6-6 and TRBJ2-7; possible D gene TRBD1, 6 bases. This CDR3 has 14 residues. The germline V gene encodes CDR1 MNHNY and CDR2 SVGAGI (reference sequence). V lost 8 bases and J 4 bases, leaving 18 bases between the germline ends. CDR3 residues: CASELGRGRYEQYF. CDR3 DNA sequence: TGTGCCAGCGAACTGGGCAGGGGTAGGTACGAGCAGTACTTC.

J is TRBJ1-1 and V is TRBV28; no firm D call. This CDR3 has 12 residues. V lost 2 bases and J lost 11, with 12 bases in between. Germline CDR1 MDHEN, CDR2 SYDVKM. The CDR3 nucleotides are TGTGCCAGCAGTTTAGTGGCTGGAGGGGCTTTCTTT. It specifies CASSLVAGGAFF.

This sequence joins TRBV5-1 and TRBJ1-1, with 7 bases identical to TRBD1. In germline, CDR1 is SGHRS, CDR2 YFSETQ. CDR3 length: 15 amino acids. The ends lost 4 bases at V and 5 bases at J; junction bases unmatched: 11. The CDR3 coding sequence is TGCGCCAGCAGCCCAAAAACAGGGGATGGTACTGAAGCTTTCTTT. Translated: CASSPKTGDGTEAFF.

This clone was recorded a few times. This chain links TRBV28 with TRBJ1-2; TRBD1 aligns across 10 bases. CDR1 is MDHEN, CDR2 SYDVKM, per germline. The ends lost 6 bases at V and 6 bases at J; junction bases unmatched: 7. The CDR3 runs to 14 residues. CDR3 in amino acids: CASRDRGQANGYTF. CDR3 in DNA: TGTGCCAGCAGAGACAGGGGGCAAGCGAATGGCTACACCTTC.

The chain combines TRBV28 with TRBJ2-7; no definite D call. There are 15 residues in the CDR3. Germline CDR1 is MDHEN and CDR2 is SYDVKM. V lost 8 bases and J 7 bases, leaving 24 bases between the germline ends. As DNA, the CDR3 is TGTGCCAGCCTCCTGAGAGGTTCGGTGATGAGAGAGCAGTACTTC. Its translation is CASLLRGSVMREQYF. The full variable domain, rest sourced from reference TRBV28 and TRBJ2-7, is DVKVTQSSRYLVKRTGEKVFLECVQDMDHENMFWYRQDPGLGLRLIYFSYDVKMKEKGDIPEGYSVSREKKERFSLILESASTNQTSMYLCASLLRGSVMREQYFGPGTRLTVT.

The V call is TRBV5-1, the J call TRBJ1-2, with D tentatively TRBD1 (5 bases). CDR3 length: 16 amino acids. V gave up 0 bases and J gave up 6 bases, with 18 bases separating them. Germline V gene sequence: CDR1 SGHRS, CDR2 YFSETQ. The CDR3 nucleotides read TGCGCCAGCAGCTTGGATTTCGGCAGATTGGGGGATGGCTACACCTTC. Translation gives CASSLDFGRLGDGYTF.

The rearrangement joins TRBV5-1 to TRBJ2-3, with D perhaps TRBD2 (5 bases). The CDR3 runs to 15 residues. Deletions cut 4 bases from V and 1 base from J, with 13 bases between. The germline gives CDR1 SGHRS, CDR2 YFSETQ. CDR3 amino acids: CASSPQPAGTDTQYF. The CDR3 coding sequence is TGCGCCAGCAGCCCCCAGCCAGCGGGCACAGATACGCAGTATTTT. The complete variable domain, with remaining parts taken from reference TRBV5-1 and TRBJ2-3, reads KAGVTQTPRYLIKTRGQQVTLSCSPISGHRSVSWYQQTPGQGLQFLFEYFSETQRNKGNFPGRFSGRQFSNSRSEMNVSTLELGDSALYLCASSPQPAGTDTQYFGPGTRLTVL.

The genes are TRBV5-4 and TRBJ2-5, with 12 bases aligning to TRBD2. V shed 0 bases, J shed 3 bases, and the junction held 0 bases outside the gene matches. The CDR3 extends over 15 amino acids. Looked up from germline, CDR1 is SGHNT and CDR2 is YYREEE (reference sequence). The CDR3 region is CASSLGLAGEETQYF. The DNA for the CDR3 is TGTGCCAGCAGCTTGGGACTAGCGGGAGAAGAGACCCAGTACTTC.

J is TRBJ1-3 and V is TRBV6-6; a possible D gene is TRBD1 (5 bases). The germline V and J ends were trimmed by 6 bases and 0 bases, with 6 bases remaining between them. The CDR3 is 13 amino acids. The germline V gene has CDR1 MNHNY and CDR2 SVGAGI (reference sequence). The CDR3 loop reads CASRGTSGNTIYF. In DNA form, the CDR3 reads TGTGCCAGCAGAGGGACCTCTGGAAACACCATATATTTT.

This chain joins TRBV15 and TRBJ2-7; D might be TRBD1 (6 bases). Germline assignment: CDR1 LNHNV and CDR2 YYDKDF (reference sequence). Deletions cut 4 bases from V and 1 base from J, with 8 bases between. The CDR3 runs to 13 residues. CDR3 in DNA: TGTGCCACCAGCAACGGACAGTCCTACGAGCAGTACTTC. This gives the protein CATSNGQSYEQYF.

The rearrangement links TRBV18 to TRBJ1-1; D is unresolved. There are 13 residues in the CDR3. V lost 4 bases and J 3 bases, leaving 9 bases between the germline ends. CDR1 and CDR2 from the germline V gene are KGHSH and LQKENI. The CDR3 DNA sequence: TGTGCCAGCTCACTTCTCCCCGACACTGAAGCTTTCTTT. Translated: CASSLLPDTEAFF.

This clone was found once. The chain recombines TRBV5-4 with TRBJ2-1; possible D gene TRBD1, 5 bases. The V gene lost 4 bases and the J gene lost 2 bases, with 13 bases spanning the gap. The germline CDR1 and CDR2 sequences are SGHNT and YYREEE (reference sequence). The CDR3 consists of 15 residues. This CDR3 is CASSQRRATYNEQFF. The CDR3 DNA sequence: TGTGCCAGCAGCCAGCGCAGGGCGACCTACAATGAGCAGTTCTTC. The variable domain in full, completed from reference TRBV5-4 and TRBJ2-1, reads ETGVTQSPTHLIKTRGQQVTLRCSSQSGHNTVSWYQQALGQGPQFIFQYYREEENGRGNFPPRFSGLQFPNYSSELNVNALELDDSALYLCASSQRRATYNEQFFGPGTRLTVL.

CDR3 nucleotides: TGTGCCAGCAGTTTATCTGGACAGGGGGCGCTTGGGCAGTTCTTC. This encodes CASSLSGQGALGQFF. The V call is TRBV28, the J call TRBJ2-1; 11 bases align to TRBD1. With 1 base clipped from V and 12 bases from J, the junction kept 8 bases outside the gene matches. The CDR3 is 15 amino acids. Germline lookup yields CDR1 MDHEN and CDR2 SYDVKM.

The chain carries TRBV19 and TRBJ2-4, with 10 positions matching TRBD1. The germline gives CDR1 LNHDA, CDR2 SQIVND (reference sequence). This CDR3 is 19 amino acids long. The ends lost 5 bases at V and 1 base at J; junction bases unmatched: 14. Here the CDR3 DNA reads TGTGCCAGTAGTCCGCTAACAACCGGGACAGGGGCGGCCAAAAACATTCAGTACTTC. Translating gives CASSPLTTGTGAAKNIQYF.

CDR3 sequence: CAISGGQFTMNTEAFF. CDR3 DNA: TGTGCCATCAGCGGAGGACAGTTTACTATGAACACTGAAGCTTTCTTT. The chain employs TRBV10-3 and TRBJ1-1; D is perhaps TRBD1 (6 bases). Germline lookup yields CDR1 ENHRY and CDR2 SYGVKD. The V end lost 6 bases, the J end lost 0 bases, and 17 bases lay between the germline ends. This CDR3 has 16 amino acids.